This is a list of T cell receptor beta chains from one sample in a study of T cells in Graves' hyperthyroidism and ophthalmopathy. Using its own MiXCR run on the multiplex PCR reads, TCRdb lists one record per CDR3 protein. The sample records approximately 420,000 distinct CDR3 sequences, around 15% being singletons. Sample: blood. The receptors come from a woman under 30 with Graves' hyperthyroidism. The CDR3 runs from the conserved cysteine through the conserved F or W. A D gene is named only where the DNA matches it firmly. Expanded clones are given a class, and other clones once, few, many or no size at all.

TRBD2	TRBJ2-1	few	TRBV29-1	CSVVPGTSGRNEQFF	TGCAGCGTTGTTCCCGGGACTAGCGGGAGAAATGAGCAGTTCTTC
-	TRBJ1-2	many	TRBV12-3/TRBV12-4	CASSNTGLYGYTF	TGTGCCAGCAGTAATACAGGGTTATATGGCTACACCTTC
TRBD2	TRBJ2-1	many	TRBV6-2/TRBV6-3	CASSKPTSGRSSYNEQFF	TGTGCCAGCAGTAAACCTACTAGCGGGAGAAGCTCCTACAATGAGCAGTTCTTC
-	TRBJ2-5	-	TRBV5-1	CASSLGPGLGQETQYF	TGCGCCAGCAGCTTGGGCCCGGGCCTCGGCCAAGAGACCCAGTACTTC
TRBD2	TRBJ2-1	many	TRBV27	CASGELAGRSSYNEQFF	TGTGCCAGCGGGGAACTAGCGGGAAGGAGCTCCTACAATGAGCAGTTCTTC
-	TRBJ1-2	few	TRBV20-1	CSARDLTNGYTF	TGCAGTGCTAGAGATTTGACTAATGGCTACACCTTC
-	TRBJ2-1	many	TRBV20-1	CSAYEGEQFF	TGCAGTGCCTACGAGGGAGAGCAGTTCTTC
-	TRBJ1-2	many	TRBV2	CASLTPGRGGANGYGYTF	TGTGCCAGCCTCACCCCTGGACGTGGCGGCGCCAATGGCTATGGCTACACCTTC
TRBD1	TRBJ2-5	many	TRBV6-1	CASSHKRTGGQETQYF	TGTGCCAGCAGTCATAAAAGGACAGGGGGACAAGAGACCCAGTACTTC
TRBD2	TRBJ2-1	few	TRBV7-9	CASSPFSGGSSYNEQFF	TGTGCCAGTAGTCCCTTTAGCGGGGGAAGCTCCTACAATGAGCAGTTCTTC
TRBD2	TRBJ2-1	many	TRBV11-2	CASSSLAGRNNEQFF	TGTGCCAGCAGCTCGCTAGCGGGAAGAAACAATGAGCAGTTCTTC
TRBD1	TRBJ1-5	-	TRBV12-3/TRBV12-4	CASSLRVRRTGSYSNQPQHF	TGTGCCAGCAGTTTAAGGGTAAGGAGGACAGGTTCATATAGCAATCAGCCCCAGCATTTT
TRBD1	TRBJ2-7	many	TRBV28	CASSYRDSAYEQYF	TGTGCCAGCAGTTACCGGGACAGTGCCTACGAGCAGTACTTC
TRBD2	TRBJ2-1	many	TRBV7-2	CASSSSGSNEQFF	TGTGCCAGCAGCTCTAGCGGGTCCAATGAGCAGTTCTTC
-	TRBJ2-3	many	TRBV2	CASSEEGTRTDTQYF	TGTGCCAGCAGTGAAGAGGGTACCCGCACAGATACGCAGTATTTT
-	TRBJ1-1	many	TRBV30	CAWMRGAAFF	TGTGCCTGGATGAGAGGGGCAGCTTTCTTT
-	TRBJ1-2	many	TRBV20-1	CSARGAPGTTYGYTF	TGCAGTGCTAGAGGGGCCCCCGGGACTACCTATGGCTACACCTTC
-	TRBJ2-2	-	TRBV9	CASSETSQGSGELFF	TGTGCCAGCAGCGAGACATCGCAGGGGTCCGGGGAGCTGTTTTTT
TRBD1	TRBJ1-2	many	TRBV11-2	CASSLTGVGYTF	TGTGCCAGCAGCCTGACAGGGGTTGGCTACACCTTC
TRBD1	TRBJ2-5	few	TRBV29-1	CSVEVGQGLKTQYF	TGCAGCGTTGAGGTTGGACAGGGGTTGAAGACCCAGTACTTC
TRBD1	TRBJ1-1	-	TRBV27	CASSFNGQGTEAFF	TGTGCCAGCAGTTTCAATGGACAGGGCACTGAAGCTTTCTTT
-	TRBJ2-3	-	TRBV4-1	CASSQGSFSTDTQYF	TGCGCCAGCAGCCAAGGGTCCTTTAGCACAGATACGCAGTATTTT
TRBD1	TRBJ2-1	few	TRBV18	CASSQQGAPSNEQFF	TGTGCCAGCTCCCAGCAGGGGGCTCCTAGCAATGAGCAGTTCTTC
-	TRBJ2-1	many	TRBV12-3/TRBV12-4	CASITRDGPYNEQFF	TGTGCCAGCATCACCCGGGACGGTCCCTACAATGAGCAGTTCTTC
TRBD2	TRBJ2-6	-	TRBV5-1	CASSLAPSGRGNSGANVLTF	TGCGCCAGCAGCTTGGCCCCTAGCGGGAGGGGAAACTCTGGGGCCAACGTCCTGACTTTC
TRBD2	TRBJ2-3	many	TRBV6-1	CASSEGYLAGATDTQYF	TGTGCCAGCAGTGAAGGTTATCTGGCGGGAGCTACAGATACGCAGTATTTT
TRBD1	TRBJ1-6	few	TRBV6-1	CASSDRQGNSPLHF	TGTGCCAGCAGTGATAGACAGGGCAATTCACCCCTCCACTTT
TRBD1	TRBJ1-2	-	TRBV4-3	CASSQFTGGDYGYTF	TGCGCCAGCAGCCAATTCACAGGGGGGGACTATGGCTACACCTTC
-	TRBJ2-7	once	TRBV28	CASRVQGSGYEQYF	TGTGCCAGCAGAGTACAGGGCTCGGGCTACGAGCAGTACTTC
-	TRBJ1-2	few	TRBV19	CASSMDNKPGGYTF	TGTGCCAGTAGTATGGACAACAAGCCAGGCGGCTACACCTTC
TRBD2	TRBJ2-3	many	TRBV20-1	CSARDLSAGGSDTQYF	TGCAGTGCTAGAGATCTCTCAGCGGGAGGATCAGATACGCAGTATTTT
-	TRBJ2-3	many	TRBV27	CASSYGSSTDTQYF	TGTGCCAGCAGTTACGGCAGCAGCACAGATACGCAGTATTTT
-	TRBJ2-5	-	TRBV14	CASSLTGPELLSETQYF	TGTGCCAGCAGCCTCACGGGACCGGAACTCCTCTCGGAGACCCAGTACTTC
-	TRBJ2-3	many	TRBV9	CASSVGSGTSTDTQYF	TGTGCCAGCAGCGTAGGGAGCGGTACCAGCACAGATACGCAGTATTTT
-	TRBJ1-3	many	TRBV12-3/TRBV12-4	CASRGGGAVGNTIYF	TGTGCCAGCAGAGGGGGGGGCGCGGTAGGAAACACCATATATTTT
-	TRBJ2-7	few	TRBV20-1	CSASDTSYEQYF	TGCAGTGCATCCGACACCTCCTACGAGCAGTACTTC
TRBD1	TRBJ1-1	many	TRBV6-1	CASGGQGNLMNTEAFF	TGTGCCAGCGGCGGACAGGGGAACCTGATGAACACTGAAGCTTTCTTT
TRBD2	TRBJ2-7	-	TRBV19	CASSLDGLAGGYEQYF	TGTGCCAGTAGCCTGGATGGACTAGCGGGAGGGTACGAGCAGTACTTC
TRBD2	TRBJ2-3	many	TRBV7-2	CASSLTGTSKGTDTQYF	TGTGCCAGCAGCTTGACCGGGACTAGCAAGGGCACAGATACGCAGTATTTT
TRBD1	TRBJ2-2	many	TRBV11-2	CASSLRQGATGELFF	TGTGCCAGCAGCTTACGACAGGGGGCCACCGGGGAGCTGTTTTTT
-	TRBJ2-3	many	TRBV13	CASSLRESADTQYF	TGTGCCAGCAGCTTACGGGAGAGCGCAGATACGCAGTATTTT
-	TRBJ2-2	-	TRBV24-1	CATKGTEVTGELFF	TGTGCCACCAAGGGGACTGAAGTTACCGGGGAGCTGTTTTTT
-	TRBJ1-1	many	TRBV28	CASSPAGTLTKRAFF	TGTGCCAGCAGTCCCGCCGGGACACTAACGAAACGAGCTTTCTTT